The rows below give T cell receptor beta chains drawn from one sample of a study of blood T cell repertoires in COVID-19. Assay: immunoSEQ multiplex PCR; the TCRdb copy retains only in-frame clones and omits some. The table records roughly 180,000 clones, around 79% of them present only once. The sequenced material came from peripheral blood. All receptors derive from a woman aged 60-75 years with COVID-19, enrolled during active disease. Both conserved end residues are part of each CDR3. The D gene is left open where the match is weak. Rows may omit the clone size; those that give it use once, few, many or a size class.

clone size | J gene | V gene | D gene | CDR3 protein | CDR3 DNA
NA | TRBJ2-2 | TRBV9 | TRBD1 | CASSRTGGFSGELFF | TGTGCCAGCAGCCGGACAGGGGGCTTTAGCGGGGAGCTGTTTTTT
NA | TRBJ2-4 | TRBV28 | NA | CASSLRTDLAKNIQYF | TGTGCCAGCAGTTTAAGGACTGATTTAGCCAAAAACATTCAGTACTTC
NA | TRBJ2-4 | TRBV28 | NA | CASRRGGLGKNIQYF | TGTGCCAGCAGGAGAGGGGGTTTGGGCAAAAACATTCAGTACTTC
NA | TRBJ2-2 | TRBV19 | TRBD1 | CASKGQTNTGELFF | TGTGCCAGTAAGGGACAGACGAACACCGGGGAGCTGTTTTTT
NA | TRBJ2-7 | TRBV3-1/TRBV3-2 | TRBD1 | CASSRQGKVYEQYF | TGTGCCAGCAGCCGACAGGGAAAGGTCTACGAGCAGTACTTC
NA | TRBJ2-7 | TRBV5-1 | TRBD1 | CASSLVGQGTHEQYF | TGCGCCAGCAGCTTGGTGGGACAGGGTACCCACGAGCAGTACTTC
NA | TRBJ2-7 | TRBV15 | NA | CATSVGTSSYEQYF | TGTGCCACCAGCGTCGGGACAAGCTCCTACGAGCAGTACTTC
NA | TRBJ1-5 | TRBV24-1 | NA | CATRMIAYGGKGQPQHF | TGTGCCACCAGGATGATAGCATACGGAGGGAAAGGTCAGCCCCAGCATTTT
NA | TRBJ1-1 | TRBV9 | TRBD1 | CASSDGPGQGTTEAFF | TGTGCCAGCAGCGACGGACCGGGACAGGGGACTACTGAAGCTTTCTTT
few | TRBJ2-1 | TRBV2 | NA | CASSPDRHNEQFF | TGTGCCAGCAGTCCCGACAGACACAATGAGCAGTTCTTC
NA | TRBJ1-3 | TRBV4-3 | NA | CASSQDNMAGAGNTIYF | TGCGCCAGCAGCCAAGATAATATGGCAGGTGCCGGAAACACCATATATTTT
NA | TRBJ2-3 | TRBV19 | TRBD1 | CASSITRGPTDTQYF | TGTGCCAGTAGTATAACAAGGGGGCCCACAGATACGCAGTATTTT
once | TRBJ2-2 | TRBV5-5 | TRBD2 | CASSLFLGGGSGELFF | TGTGCCAGCAGTCTCTTCCTTGGCGGGGGGTCCGGGGAGCTGTTTTTT
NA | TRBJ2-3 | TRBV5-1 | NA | CASGRGQRGTTDTQYF | TGCGCCAGCGGCAGGGGACAGCGGGGGACCACAGATACGCAGTATTTT
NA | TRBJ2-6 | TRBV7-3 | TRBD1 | CASSFRGRTPGANVLTF | TGTGCCAGCAGCTTCAGGGGGCGAACCCCTGGGGCCAACGTCCTGACTTTC
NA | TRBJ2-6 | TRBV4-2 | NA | CASSQEASGANVLTF | TGTGCCAGCAGCCAAGAGGCCTCTGGGGCCAACGTCCTGACTTTC
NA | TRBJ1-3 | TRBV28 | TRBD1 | CASSSSGTGNDKSSGNTIYF | TGTGCCAGCAGTTCCTCCGGGACAGGGAACGATAAGAGCTCTGGAAACACCATATATTTT
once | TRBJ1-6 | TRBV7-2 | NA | CASSEGPGNSPLHF | TGTGCCAGCAGCGAGGGTCCGGGGAATTCACCCCTCCACTTT
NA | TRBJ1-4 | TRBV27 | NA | CASSFLTIGGEKLFF | TGTGCCAGCAGTTTCCTGACCATCGGCGGGGAAAAACTGTTTTTT
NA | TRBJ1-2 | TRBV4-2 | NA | CASSFDKIYGYTF | TGTGCCAGCAGCTTTGACAAGATCTATGGCTACACCTTC
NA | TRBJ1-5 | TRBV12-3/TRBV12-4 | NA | CASRDWGDQPQHF | TGTGCCAGCAGGGATTGGGGGGATCAGCCCCAGCATTTT
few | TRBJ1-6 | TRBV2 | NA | CASSEGGSPLHF | TGTGCCAGCAGTGAAGGCGGATCACCCCTCCACTTT
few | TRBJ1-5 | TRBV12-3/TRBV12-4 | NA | CASRLSELPQHF | TGTGCCTCCAGGTTAAGTGAGCTCCCCCAGCATTTT
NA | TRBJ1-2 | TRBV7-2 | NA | CASSPRGVDYGYTF | TGTGCCAGCAGCCCCCGGGGGGTAGACTATGGCTACACCTTC